The rows below give T cell receptor beta chains drawn from one sample of a study of CD8 T cells in Susac syndrome. TCRdb re-analysed the immunoSEQ multiplex PCR reads in MiXCR, keeping a single row per CDR3 protein. The profile covers around 270,000 distinct CDR3 sequences, with 65% to 90% appearing a single time and around 0.22% taken by the ten largest. Sequencing used CD8+ T cells from PBMCs. The receptors were gathered from a human donor with multiple sclerosis. Each CDR3 is given without its conserved first and last residue. The order of the fields is V gene, CDR3 protein.

TRBV24-1 | ATSDLGESSYNEQF
TRBV7-6 | ASSGGTGISYEQY
TRBV18 | ASSPVEDQETQY
TRBV27 | ASSYNPGQGIYEQY
TRBV7-9 | ASSLVLEGDTQH
TRBV29-1 | SVEASGRGQETQY
TRBV5-4 | ASTPNTGELF
TRBV9 | ASSVVEITEAF
TRBV28 | ASNPPSLYQETQY
TRBV30 | AWSVTGNTIY
TRBV19 | ASSQEHRTGGVETQY
TRBV27 | ASGLGTPNNQPQH
TRBV30 | AWSVVFSAAIYEQY
TRBV6-6 | ASSYPGETYNEQF
TRBV28 | ASSFPGPSYNEQF
TRBV7-2 | ASSYSSSGPPAYEQY
TRBV27 | ASSFGIQGPYEQY